The 30 T cell receptor beta chains below were found in one sample sequenced in a study of CD8 T cells in ankylosing spondylitis. In TCRdb, the 5' RACE reads were re-called with MiXCR into one record per CDR3 protein. The sample has 100,000 to 150,000 distinct CDR3 sequences, over 7% seen once. Sequenced input: blood, either unsorted or a sorted T cell fraction (not recorded which). The receptors come from a male donor with ankylosing spondylitis or in good health (not recorded which).

This clonotype has at least ten counts. This chain links TRBV6-2 or TRBV6-3 with TRBJ2-7, with TRBD2 matching 7 bases. Per the germline V gene, CDR1 is MNHEY and CDR2 is SVGEGT. This CDR3 has 12 amino acids. Trimming at V came to 7 bases and at J to 1 base, leaving 1 base not matched to a gene. The CDR3 protein is CASNGGSYEQYF. The DNA of the CDR3 is TGTGCCAGCAACGGGGGGTCCTACGAGCAGTACTTC.

At least ten counts were recorded for this clonotype. The rearrangement uses TRBV29-1 and TRBJ2-5; D remains ambiguous. The CDR3 consists of 14 residues. CDR1 and CDR2 from the germline V gene are SQVTM and ANQGSEA. Trimming removed 5 bases at V and 3 bases at J, with 16 bases between. The CDR3 region is CSVSTLMEKETQYF. The CDR3 nucleotides are TGCAGCGTTTCTACACTGATGGAAAAAGAGACCCAGTACTTC. The full variable domain, in which reference TRBV29-1 and TRBJ2-5 provide the parts outside the CDR3, is SAVISQKPSRDICQRGTSLTIQCQVDSQVTMMFWYRQQPGQSLTLIATANQGSEATYESGFVIDKFPISRPNLTFSTLTVSNMSPEDSSIYLCSVSTLMEKETQYFGPGTRLLVL.

The chain is built from TRBV7-9 and TRBJ2-4; D may match TRBD1 or TRBD2 (5 bases each). Germline CDR1 is SEHNR and CDR2 is FQNEAQ (reference sequence). The length of the CDR3 is 17 residues. V was pared by 5 bases and J by 1 base, with 18 bases between. The CDR3 DNA sequence: TGTGCCAGCAGCACTTGGGACCTCTCCTTCGCCAAAAACATTCAGTACTTC. Translation gives CASSTWDLSFAKNIQYF.

The chain uses TRBV5-8 and TRBJ2-1; either TRBD1 or TRBD2 may supply D (5 bases each). V was clipped by 0 bases and J by 7 bases, with 17 bases between them. Germline lookup yields CDR1 SGHTS and CDR2 YDEGEE. The CDR3 has 16 amino acids. The DNA of the CDR3 is TGTGCCAGCAGCTTGGGTATTACTACTTGGGGGAATGAGCAGTTCTTC. Residues: CASSLGITTWGNEQFF.

This clonotype showed up many times. This CDR3 is CASTQLAGGSYEQYF. CDR3 DNA sequence: TGTGCCAGCACCCAACTAGCGGGAGGCTCCTACGAGCAGTACTTC. This chain joins TRBV12-3 or TRBV12-4 and TRBJ2-7, with TRBD2 matching 12 bases. V lost 7 bases and J lost 0; bases outside the gene matches: 4. The CDR3 consists of 15 residues.

This clonotype appeared a few times. The rearrangement links TRBV3-1 to TRBJ2-7; D uncertain. The CDR3 loop spans 11 amino acids. V lost 2 bases to trimming and J lost 5 bases, with 4 bases between them. Per germline, CDR1 LGHDT and CDR2 YNNKEL (reference sequence). CDR3 in DNA: TGTGCCAGCAGCCAATTACACGAGCAGTACTTC. This encodes CASSQLHEQYF.

The chain uses TRBV9 and TRBJ2-1; D is perhaps TRBD1 (6 bases). Germline V gene lookup returns CDR1 SGDLS and CDR2 YYNGEE. The CDR3 runs 14 residues. V gave up 2 bases and J gave up 2 bases, with 8 bases separating them. DNA for the CDR3: TGTGCCAGCAGCGTTAGGACAGCCTACAATGAGCAGTTCTTC. Translated: CASSVRTAYNEQFF.

This clonotype came up many times. This chain's CDR3 is CASTTLQGNYGYTF. The CDR3 DNA follows: TGCGCCAGCACCACGCTGCAGGGGAACTATGGCTACACCTTC. V and J are TRBV5-1 and TRBJ1-2, with D maybe TRBD1 (6 bases). V was shortened by 6 bases and J by 2 bases, with 14 bases between the two germline ends. The CDR3 loop spans 14 amino acids. Per germline, CDR1 SGHRS and CDR2 YFSETQ.

This clonotype was picked up many times. The V and J genes are TRBV20-1 and TRBJ2-1; D is perhaps TRBD2 (5 bases). This CDR3 comprises 13 residues. Germline V CDR1 and CDR2: DFQATT, SNEGSKA (reference sequence). The CDR3 DNA sequence: TGCAGCCAATCCCCGGGGTCCTACAATGAGCAGTTCTTC. It translates to CSQSPGSYNEQFF.

This clonotype was detected only a few times. The chain uses TRBV5-1 and TRBJ2-1; maybe TRBD2 (5 bases). The CDR3 has 16 residues. Germline V gene lookup returns CDR1 SGHRS and CDR2 YFSETQ. Trimming shortened V by 4 bases and J by 2 bases, and 16 bases separated the two germline ends. CDR3 sequence (DNA): TGCGCCAGCAGCGTGGGTGGTCTCGGGACCTACAATGAGCAGTTCTTC. It translates to CASSVGGLGTYNEQFF.

This clonotype turned up a few times. One end of the junction is discordant with germline, which a read error may explain. The chain employs TRBV29-1 and TRBJ2-1; the match to TRBD2 covers 11 bases. The CDR3 has 13 amino acids. The germline CDR1 and CDR2 sequences are SQVTM and ANQGSEA. The CDR3 DNA is TGCAGCGTTGACCAAATACTAGCGGGAGAGGTTCTCTTC. Its protein product is CSVDQILAGEVLF.

Many counts were recorded for this clonotype. The J gene is TRBJ2-7, the V gene TRBV7-2; the match to TRBD1 covers 10 bases. CDR1 and CDR2 (germline): SGHTA, FQGNSA. The CDR3 is 16 residues long. The V segment lost 2 bases and the J segment 0 bases; nucleotides outside the gene matches: 4. The CDR3 DNA sequence: TGTGCCAGCAGCTTACCGGGACAGGGGAGCTCCTACGAGCAGTACTTC. As protein: CASSLPGQGSSYEQYF. Supplemented by reference TRBV7-2 and TRBJ2-7, the full variable domain reads GAGVSQSPSNKVTEKGKDVELRCDPISGHTALYWYRQSLGQGLEFLIYFQGNSAPDKSGLPSDRFSAERTGGSVSTLTIQRTQQEDSAVYLCASSLPGQGSSYEQYFGPGTRLTVT.

V is TRBV20-1 and J is TRBJ2-1; 15 bases fit TRBD2. J gave up 7 bases and V 2 bases, and 3 bases lay outside the gene matches. Germline V CDR1 and CDR2: DFQATT, SNEGSKA (reference sequence). This CDR3 region has 15 residues. The CDR3 region has the DNA TGCAGTGCTAGACGGGGACTAGCGGGAGGTAATGAGCAGTTCTTC. Translated, it gives CSARRGLAGGNEQFF.

This clonotype was counted only a few times. CDR3 coding DNA: TGCAGTGCTAGAGACCTAGCGTCCCGCTCCTACAATGAGCAGTTCTTC. Protein: CSARDLASRSYNEQFF. The rearrangement uses TRBV20-1 and TRBJ2-1; a possible D gene is TRBD2 (6 bases). The V and J ends lost 0 bases and 0 bases respectively, with 12 bases between them. There are 16 residues in the CDR3. Germline CDR1 reads DFQATT; CDR2 reads SNEGSKA (reference sequence).

This clonotype was counted ten times or more. The V call is TRBV6-2 or TRBV6-3, the J call TRBJ2-1; D perhaps matches TRBD2 (6 bases). The V end lost 2 bases, the J end lost 3 bases, and 14 bases lay between the germline ends. The CDR3 extends over 16 amino acids. In germline, CDR1 is MNHEY, CDR2 SVGEGT. This CDR3 reads CASSYPTGLIYNEQFF. CDR3 DNA: TGTGCCAGCAGTTACCCCACGGGACTTATCTACAATGAGCAGTTCTTC.

The chain joins TRBV28 to TRBJ2-4; D unclear. V lost 7 bases to trimming and J lost 2 bases, with 9 bases between them. From germline, CDR1 is MDHEN and CDR2 SYDVKM. The CDR3 sequence is 13 residues long. The CDR3 bases are TGTGCCAGCAAGTGGGCTTCCAAAAACATTCAGTACTTC. Its translation: CASKWASKNIQYF.

The table lists this clonotype with many counts. The rearrangement links TRBV7-9 to TRBJ1-1, with no clear D. There are 14 residues in the CDR3. CDR1 and CDR2 (germline): SEHNR, FQNEAQ (reference sequence). Between the trimmed V and J ends, which lost 3 bases and 0 bases, there was a span of 8 bases. For the CDR3, the DNA is TGTGCCAGCAGCTTGGAAGCTGTGAACACTGAAGCTTTCTTT. It specifies CASSLEAVNTEAFF.

This clonotype was recorded many times. The V gene is TRBV12-3 or TRBV12-4, the J gene TRBJ2-3; 10 nucleotides agree with TRBD2. This CDR3 is built from 14 residues. V trimming: 6 bases; J trimming: 2 bases; junction bases outside the gene matches: 2. CDR3 in amino acids: CASRAGGITDTQYF. As DNA, the CDR3 is TGTGCCAGCAGAGCGGGAGGGATCACAGATACGCAGTATTTT.

This clonotype appeared many times. The rearrangement links TRBV5-1 to TRBJ2-3, with unresolved D. This CDR3 contains 14 residues. The germline gives CDR1 SGHRS, CDR2 YFSETQ. Trimming took off 0 bases at V and 1 base at J, with 6 bases between the two ends. The CDR3 region is CASSLVDGTDTQYF. CDR3 in DNA: TGCGCCAGCAGCTTGGTCGACGGCACAGATACGCAGTATTTT. Together with reference TRBV5-1 and TRBJ2-3, the CDR3 gives the full variable domain: KAGVTQTPRYLIKTRGQQVTLSCSPISGHRSVSWYQQTPGQGLQFLFEYFSETQRNKGNFPGRFSGRQFSNSRSEMNVSTLELGDSALYLCASSLVDGTDTQYFGPGTRLTVL.

This clonotype has at least ten counts. The rearrangement joins TRBV20-1 to TRBJ2-3; D is possibly TRBD2 (6 bases). Trimming cost V 6 bases and J 0 bases, with 13 bases left between them. The germline CDR1 and CDR2 sequences are DFQATT and SNEGSKA (reference sequence). CDR3 size: 14 residues. The CDR3 loop reads CSAQSSGSTDTQYF. CDR3 nucleotides: TGCAGTGCACAGAGTAGCGGCAGCACAGATACGCAGTATTTT.

This clonotype was seen at least ten times. This chain joins TRBV20-1 and TRBJ2-1, with D perhaps assigned TRBD1 or TRBD2 (5 bases each). The CDR3 sequence is 16 residues long. Germline assignment: CDR1 DFQATT and CDR2 SNEGSKA (reference sequence). V lost 3 bases, J lost 2 bases, and 17 bases lay in between. The CDR3 sequence: CSASFGGSFPYNEQFF. The DNA for the CDR3 is TGCAGTGCTAGTTTTGGGGGTAGCTTCCCCTACAATGAGCAGTTCTTC.

This clonotype was seen at least ten times. The chain uses TRBV27 and TRBJ2-2, with 8 bases matching TRBD2. Germline lookup yields CDR1 MNHEY and CDR2 SMNVEV (reference sequence). The junction had 3 bases not matched to a gene; V was cut back by 2 bases and J by 4 bases. This CDR3 has 15 residues. The CDR3 bases are TGTGCCAGCAGTTTAGGACTAGCTGGCACCGGGGAGCTGTTTTTT. Translation: CASSLGLAGTGELFF.

This clonotype was counted at least ten times. This rearrangement joins TRBV7-2 to TRBJ2-7; 7 bases agree with TRBD1. The CDR3 contains 15 residues. Germline V gives CDR1 SGHTA, CDR2 FQGNSA. The V segment lost 5 bases and the J segment 0 bases; nucleotides outside the gene matches: 7. DNA for the CDR3: TGTGCCAGCAGCGTCCCGGGACAGAGCTCCTACGAGCAGTACTTC. It encodes CASSVPGQSSYEQYF.

The rearrangement joins TRBV20-1 to TRBJ1-1; TRBD1 matches at 7 bases. Trimming cost V 4 bases and J 0 bases; bases outside gene matches: 5. Germline lookup yields CDR1 DFQATT and CDR2 SNEGSKA (reference sequence). The CDR3 is made up of 14 amino acids. CDR3 bases: TGCAGTGCTAATAGACAGGGAATGAACACTGAAGCTTTCTTT. This sequence encodes CSANRQGMNTEAFF.

This clonotype was counted ten times or more. The chain couples TRBV24-1 to TRBJ2-3; D not resolved. The germline V and J ends were trimmed by 1 base and 2 bases, with 0 bases remaining between them. The CDR3 contains 12 residues. CDR1 KGHDR and CDR2 SFDVKD come from the germline V gene. Here the CDR3 reads CATSDFTDTQYF. The CDR3 bases are TGTGCCACCAGTGATTTCACAGATACGCAGTATTTT.

This clonotype was recorded many times. The J gene is TRBJ1-5, the V gene TRBV24-1, with TRBD1 identical over 8 bases. Germline loops: CDR1 KGHDR, CDR2 SFDVKD. CDR3 length: 18 residues. The junction had 12 bases not matched to a gene; V was cut back by 0 bases and J by 6 bases. For the CDR3, the DNA is TGTGCCACCAGTGATTTGCCCCCGGACAGGGCAGGGCTTCAGCCCCAGCATTTT. This sequence encodes CATSDLPPDRAGLQPQHF.

This clonotype was recorded at least ten times. V gene TRBV29-1 combines with J gene TRBJ2-1; no reliable D call. The germline gives CDR1 SQVTM, CDR2 ANQGSEA. Trimming stripped 6 bases from V and 5 bases from J, with 14 bases between. The CDR3 contains 13 residues. The CDR3 nucleotides read TGCAGCGTCGCGCATCGTCAGGACAATGAGCAGTTCTTC. Translated: CSVAHRQDNEQFF.

Only a few counts were recorded for this clonotype. V usage is TRBV7-2 and J usage is TRBJ1-4, with D possibly matching TRBD1 (6 bases). Per germline, CDR1 SGHTA and CDR2 FQGNSA. The length of the CDR3 is 14 residues. V lost 5 bases, J lost 8 bases, and 15 bases lay in between. The CDR3 protein is CASSPKTGYEKLFF. The DNA for the CDR3 is TGTGCCAGCAGCCCAAAAACAGGGTACGAAAAACTGTTTTTT.

This clonotype was detected many times. This chain joins TRBV29-1 and TRBJ1-2; the match to TRBD1 covers 7 bases. Losses at the gene ends were 6 bases for V and 4 bases for J; bases not matched to a gene: 5. This CDR3 has 12 residues. Germline values: CDR1 SQVTM, CDR2 ANQGSEA. CDR3 amino acids: CSVLRGTYGYTF. The CDR3, as DNA: TGCAGCGTACTCAGGGGGACCTATGGCTACACCTTC.

In its sample, this clonotype was seen many times. This chain links TRBV20-1 with TRBJ2-1, with TRBD2 matching 9 bases. This CDR3 spans 14 amino acids. Germline V gives CDR1 DFQATT, CDR2 SNEGSKA (reference sequence). The junction had 9 bases not matched to a gene; V was cut back by 5 bases and J by 7 bases. CDR3 nucleotide sequence: TGCAGTGCTCCCCTGCGGGAGGGCCGTAATGAGCAGTTCTTC. Translation: CSAPLREGRNEQFF.